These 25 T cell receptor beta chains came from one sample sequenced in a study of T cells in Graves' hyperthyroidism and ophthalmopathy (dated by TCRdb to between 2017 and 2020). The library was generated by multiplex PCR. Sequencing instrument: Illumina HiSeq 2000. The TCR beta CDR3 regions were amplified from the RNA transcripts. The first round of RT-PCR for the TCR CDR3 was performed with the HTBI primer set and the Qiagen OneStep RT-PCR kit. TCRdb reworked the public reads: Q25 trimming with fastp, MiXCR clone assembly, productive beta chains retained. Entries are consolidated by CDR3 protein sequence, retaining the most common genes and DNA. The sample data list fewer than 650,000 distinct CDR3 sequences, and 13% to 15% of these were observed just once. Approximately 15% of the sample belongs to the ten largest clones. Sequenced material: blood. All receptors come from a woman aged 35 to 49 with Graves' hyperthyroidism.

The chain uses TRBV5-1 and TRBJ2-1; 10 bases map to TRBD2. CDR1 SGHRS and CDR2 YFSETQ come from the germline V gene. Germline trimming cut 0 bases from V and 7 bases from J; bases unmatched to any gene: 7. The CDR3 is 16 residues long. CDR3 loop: CASSLEGAGGPNEQFF. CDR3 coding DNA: TGCGCCAGCAGCTTGGAGGGAGCGGGAGGGCCAAATGAGCAGTTCTTC.

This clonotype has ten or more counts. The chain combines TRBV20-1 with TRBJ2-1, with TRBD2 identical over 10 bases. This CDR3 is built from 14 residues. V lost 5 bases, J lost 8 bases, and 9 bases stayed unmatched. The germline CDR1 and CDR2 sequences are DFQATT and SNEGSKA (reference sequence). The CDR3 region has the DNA TGCAGTGCTCCCCTAGCGGGAGAGTTCGATGAGCAGTTCTTC. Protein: CSAPLAGEFDEQFF.

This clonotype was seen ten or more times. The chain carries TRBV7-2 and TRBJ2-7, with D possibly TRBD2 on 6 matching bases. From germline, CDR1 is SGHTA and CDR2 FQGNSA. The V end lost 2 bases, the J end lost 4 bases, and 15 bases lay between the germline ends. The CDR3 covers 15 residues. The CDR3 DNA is TGTGCCAGCAGCTTAATGGCCATCGGAGGGTACGAGCAGTACTTC. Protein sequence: CASSLMAIGGYEQYF.

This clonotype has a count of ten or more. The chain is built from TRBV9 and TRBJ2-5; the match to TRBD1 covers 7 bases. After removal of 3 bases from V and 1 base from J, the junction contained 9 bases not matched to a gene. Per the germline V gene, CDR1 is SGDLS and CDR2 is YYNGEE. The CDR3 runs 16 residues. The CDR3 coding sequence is TGTGCCAGCAGCGCGGGACAGCACACTAGCCAAGAGACCCAGTACTTC. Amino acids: CASSAGQHTSQETQYF. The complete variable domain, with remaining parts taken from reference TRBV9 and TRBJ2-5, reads DSGVTQTPKHLITATGQRVTLRCSPRSGDLSVYWYQQSLDQGLQFLIQYYNGEERAKGNILERFSAQQFPDLHSELNLSSLELGDSALYFCASSAGQHTSQETQYFGPGTRLLVL.

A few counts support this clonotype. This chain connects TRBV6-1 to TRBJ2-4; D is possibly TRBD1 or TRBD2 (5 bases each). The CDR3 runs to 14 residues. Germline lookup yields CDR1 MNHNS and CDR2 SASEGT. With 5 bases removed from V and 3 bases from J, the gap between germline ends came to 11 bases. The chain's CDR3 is CASSSKGSKNIQYF. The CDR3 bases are TGTGCCAGCAGTTCAAAGGGGAGCAAAAACATTCAGTACTTC.

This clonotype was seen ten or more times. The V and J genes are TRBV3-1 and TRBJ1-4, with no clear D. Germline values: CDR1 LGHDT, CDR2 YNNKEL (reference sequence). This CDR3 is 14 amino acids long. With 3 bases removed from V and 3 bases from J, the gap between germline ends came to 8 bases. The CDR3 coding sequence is TGTGCCAGCAGCCAGTCTTACGCTAATGAAAAACTGTTTTTT. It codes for CASSQSYANEKLFF.

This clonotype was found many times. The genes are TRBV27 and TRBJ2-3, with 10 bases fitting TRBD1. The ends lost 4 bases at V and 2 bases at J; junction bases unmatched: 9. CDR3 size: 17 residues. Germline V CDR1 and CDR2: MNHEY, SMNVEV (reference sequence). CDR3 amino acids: CASSSLDRGRDTDTQYF. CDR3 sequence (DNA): TGTGCCAGCAGTTCTCTAGACAGGGGGCGCGACACAGATACGCAGTATTTT.

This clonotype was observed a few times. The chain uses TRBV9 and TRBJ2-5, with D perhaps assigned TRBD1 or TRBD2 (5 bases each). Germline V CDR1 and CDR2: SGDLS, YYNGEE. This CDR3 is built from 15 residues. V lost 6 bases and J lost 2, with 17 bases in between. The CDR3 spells CASNRGADAQETQYF. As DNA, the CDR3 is TGTGCCAGCAACCGAGGGGCGGACGCACAAGAGACCCAGTACTTC.

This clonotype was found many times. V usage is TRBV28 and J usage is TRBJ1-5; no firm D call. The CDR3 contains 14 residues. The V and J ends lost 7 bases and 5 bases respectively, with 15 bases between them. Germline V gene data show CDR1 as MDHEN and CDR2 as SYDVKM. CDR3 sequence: CASTENWADQPQHF. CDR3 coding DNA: TGTGCCAGCACCGAGAACTGGGCTGATCAGCCCCAGCATTTT.

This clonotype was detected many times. The CDR3 DNA reads as TGTGCCAGCAGCTTCGGGAACCAAGAGACCCAGTACTTC. The encoded protein is CASSFGNQETQYF. The chain recombines TRBV11-2 with TRBJ2-5; tentatively, D is TRBD2 (5 bases). V lost 3 bases and J lost 0, with 5 bases in between. Germline CDR1 is SGHAT and CDR2 is FQNNGV. The CDR3 is 13 amino acids.

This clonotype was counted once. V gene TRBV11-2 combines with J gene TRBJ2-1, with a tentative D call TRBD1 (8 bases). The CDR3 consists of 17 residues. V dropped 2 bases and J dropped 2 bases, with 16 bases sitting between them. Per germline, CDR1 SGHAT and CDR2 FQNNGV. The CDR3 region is CASSLKGGGQAYNEQFF. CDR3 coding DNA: TGTGCCAGCAGCTTAAAAGGGGGGGGACAGGCCTACAATGAGCAGTTCTTC.

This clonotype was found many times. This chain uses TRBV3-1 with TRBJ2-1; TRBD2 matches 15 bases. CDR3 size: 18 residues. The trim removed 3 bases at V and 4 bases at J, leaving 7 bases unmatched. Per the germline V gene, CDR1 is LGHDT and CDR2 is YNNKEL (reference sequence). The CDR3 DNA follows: TGTGCCAGCAGCCAGGCCGGGACTAGCGGGAGGATTTACAATGAGCAGTTCTTC. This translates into CASSQAGTSGRIYNEQFF.

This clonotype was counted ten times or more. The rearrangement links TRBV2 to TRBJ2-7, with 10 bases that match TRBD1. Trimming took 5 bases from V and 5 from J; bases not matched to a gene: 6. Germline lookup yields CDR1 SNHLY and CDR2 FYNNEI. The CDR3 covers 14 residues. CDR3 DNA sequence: TGTGCCAGCAGTCCGGGACAGGGGATCCACGAGCAGTACTTC. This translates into CASSPGQGIHEQYF.

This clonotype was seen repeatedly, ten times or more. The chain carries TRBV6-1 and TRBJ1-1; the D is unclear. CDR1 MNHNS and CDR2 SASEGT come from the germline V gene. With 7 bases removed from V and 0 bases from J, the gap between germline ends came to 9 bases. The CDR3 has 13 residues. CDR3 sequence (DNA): TGTGCCAGCACCACCAGGATGAACACTGAAGCTTTCTTT. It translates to CASTTRMNTEAFF.

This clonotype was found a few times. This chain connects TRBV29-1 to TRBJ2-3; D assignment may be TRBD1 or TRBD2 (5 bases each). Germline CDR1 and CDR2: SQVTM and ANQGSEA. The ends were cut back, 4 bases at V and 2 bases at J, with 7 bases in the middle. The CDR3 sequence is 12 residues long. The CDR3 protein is CSVAGTTDTQYF. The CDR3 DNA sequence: TGCAGCGTTGCGGGGACCACAGATACGCAGTATTTT.

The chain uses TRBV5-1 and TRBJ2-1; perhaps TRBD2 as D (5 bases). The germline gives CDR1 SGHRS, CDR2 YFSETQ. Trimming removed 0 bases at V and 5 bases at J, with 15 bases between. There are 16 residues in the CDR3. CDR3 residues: CASSLEMGGRHNEQFF. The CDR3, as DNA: TGCGCCAGCAGCTTGGAAATGGGCGGGCGCCACAATGAGCAGTTCTTC.

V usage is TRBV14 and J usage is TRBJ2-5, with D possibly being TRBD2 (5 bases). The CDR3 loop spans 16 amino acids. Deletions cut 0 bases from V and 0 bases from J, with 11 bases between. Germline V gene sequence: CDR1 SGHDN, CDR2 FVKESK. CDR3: CASSQDPPGNQETQYF. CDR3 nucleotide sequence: TGTGCCAGCAGCCAAGATCCTCCGGGGAACCAAGAGACCCAGTACTTC.

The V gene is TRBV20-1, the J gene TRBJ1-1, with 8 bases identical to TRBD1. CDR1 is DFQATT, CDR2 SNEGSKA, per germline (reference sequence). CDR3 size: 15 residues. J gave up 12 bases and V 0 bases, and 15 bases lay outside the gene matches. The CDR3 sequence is CSARDGARDRIWTFF. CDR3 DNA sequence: TGCAGTGCTAGAGATGGGGCCCGGGACAGGATTTGGACTTTCTTT.

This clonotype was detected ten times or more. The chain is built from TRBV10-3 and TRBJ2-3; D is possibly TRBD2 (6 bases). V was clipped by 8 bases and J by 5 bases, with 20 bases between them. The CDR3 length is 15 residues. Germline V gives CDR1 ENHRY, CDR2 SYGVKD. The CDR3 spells CAISNPLTGGDTQYF. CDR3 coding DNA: TGTGCCATCTCAAACCCTCTTACCGGGGGAGATACGCAGTATTTT.

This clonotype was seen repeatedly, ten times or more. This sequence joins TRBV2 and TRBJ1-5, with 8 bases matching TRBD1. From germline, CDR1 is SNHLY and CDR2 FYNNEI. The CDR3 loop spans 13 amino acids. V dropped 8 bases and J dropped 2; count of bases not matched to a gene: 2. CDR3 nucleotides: TGTGCCAGCGACAGGGGTGGCAATCAGCCCCAGCATTTT. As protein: CASDRGGNQPQHF. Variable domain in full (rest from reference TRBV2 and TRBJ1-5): EPEVTQTPSHQVTQMGQEVILRCVPISNHLYFYWYRQILGQKVEFLVSFYNNEISEKSEIFDDQFSVERPDGSNFTLKIRSTKLEDSAMYFCASDRGGNQPQHFGDGTRLSIL.

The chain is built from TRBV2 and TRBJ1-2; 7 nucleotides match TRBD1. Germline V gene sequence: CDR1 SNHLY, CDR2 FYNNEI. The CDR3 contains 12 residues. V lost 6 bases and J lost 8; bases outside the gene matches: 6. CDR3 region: CASRDRVEGYTF. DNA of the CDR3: TGTGCCAGCAGAGACAGGGTGGAGGGCTACACCTTC.

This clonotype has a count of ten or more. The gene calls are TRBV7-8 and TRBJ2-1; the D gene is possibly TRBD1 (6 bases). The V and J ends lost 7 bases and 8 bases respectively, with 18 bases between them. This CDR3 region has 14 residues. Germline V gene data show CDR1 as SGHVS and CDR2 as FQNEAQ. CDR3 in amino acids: CASNQDRMEDEQFF. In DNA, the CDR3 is TGTGCCAGCAACCAAGACAGGATGGAAGATGAGCAGTTCTTC.

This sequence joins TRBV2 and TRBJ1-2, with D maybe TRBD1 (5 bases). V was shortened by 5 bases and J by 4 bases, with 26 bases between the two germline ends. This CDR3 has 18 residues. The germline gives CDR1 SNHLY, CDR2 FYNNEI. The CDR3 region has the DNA TGTGCCAGCAGTCGACTAGCGGAACGGGACTGGGCGCCCTATGGCTACACCTTC. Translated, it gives CASSRLAERDWAPYGYTF.

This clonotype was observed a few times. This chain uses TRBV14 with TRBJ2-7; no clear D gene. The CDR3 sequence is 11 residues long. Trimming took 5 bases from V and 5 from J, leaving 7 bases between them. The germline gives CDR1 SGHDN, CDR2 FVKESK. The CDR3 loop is CASSTLNEQYF. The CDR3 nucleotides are TGTGCCAGCAGCACCCTAAACGAGCAGTACTTC.

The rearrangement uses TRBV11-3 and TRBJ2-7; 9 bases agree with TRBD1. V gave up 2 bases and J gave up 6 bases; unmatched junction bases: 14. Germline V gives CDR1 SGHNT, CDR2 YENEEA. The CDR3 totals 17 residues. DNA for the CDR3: TGTGCCAGCAGCTTATTCCGGCCGGGACAGGGTCCCCTCGAGCAGTACTTC. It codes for CASSLFRPGQGPLEQYF. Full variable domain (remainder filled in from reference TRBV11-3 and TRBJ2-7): EAGVVQSPRYKIIEKKQPVAFWCNPISGHNTLYWYLQNLGQGPELLIRYENEEAVDDSQLPKDRFSAERLKGVDSTLKIQPAELGDSAVYLCASSLFRPGQGPLEQYFGPGTRLTVT.